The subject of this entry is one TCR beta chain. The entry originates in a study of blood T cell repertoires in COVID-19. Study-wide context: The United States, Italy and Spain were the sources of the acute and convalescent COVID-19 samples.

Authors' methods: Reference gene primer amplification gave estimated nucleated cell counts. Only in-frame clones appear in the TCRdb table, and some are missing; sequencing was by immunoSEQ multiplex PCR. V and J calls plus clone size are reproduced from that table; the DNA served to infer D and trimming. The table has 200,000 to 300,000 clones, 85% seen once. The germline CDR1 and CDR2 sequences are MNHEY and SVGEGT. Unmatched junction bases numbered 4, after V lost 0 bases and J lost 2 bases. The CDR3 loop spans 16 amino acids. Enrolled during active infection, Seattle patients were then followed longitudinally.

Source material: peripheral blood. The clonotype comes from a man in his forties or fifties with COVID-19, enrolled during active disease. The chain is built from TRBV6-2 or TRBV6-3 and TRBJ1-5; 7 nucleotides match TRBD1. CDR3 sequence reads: CASSYSIDRGNQPQHF. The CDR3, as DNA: TGTGCCAGCAGTTACTCGATAGACAGGGGCAATCAGCCCCAGCATTTT.